This TCR beta chain was obtained from a study of blood T cell repertoires in COVID-19. As for the study in general: Samples of COVID-19 (acute and convalescent) were obtained from the United States, Italy and Spain. PBMCs, B-cell-depleted T cells, or T cells were the source of the cDNA or gDNA that made up the material.

Trimming cost V 7 bases and J 3 bases, with 13 bases left between them. The CDR3 is 14 residues long. Germline CDR1 is SGHKS and CDR2 is YYEKEE (reference sequence). Authors' methods: How many nucleated cells were present was estimated from reference gene primer amplification. Method: immunoSEQ multiplex PCR; TCRdb's copy keeps in-frame clones and lacks some. V and J calls and clone size are as listed in that table; D and trimming were resolved from the DNA. The top ten clones hold around 3.1% of a sample with some 55,000 clones, roughly nine tenths of them seen once. Material: peripheral blood. The V and J genes are TRBV5-5 and TRBJ2-2; possibly TRBD2 for D (5 bases). The source is a human donor in a cohort sampled during active COVID-19. In DNA, the CDR3 is TGTGCCAGCCGGCAAGTAGCGTACACCGGGGAGCTGTTTTTT. This gives the protein CASRQVAYTGELFF.